What follows describes a single T cell receptor beta chain. Sequenced by immunoSEQ multiplex PCR; TCRdb stores in-frame clones only, minus some. The sample has over 60,000 clones, 70% to 90% seen once; the top ten hold roughly 1%. These data come from a study of blood T cell repertoires in COVID-19. The V end lost 6 bases, the J end lost 5 bases, and 16 bases lay between the germline ends. Germline V gene lookup returns CDR1 MNHEY and CDR2 SVGAGI. The CDR3 has 15 amino acids. The source is a man aged 70 or older with acute or convalescent COVID-19. Sequencing was carried out using peripheral blood. J is TRBJ2-2 and V is TRBV6-5; the D gene is possibly TRBD2 (6 bases). Here the CDR3 reads CASRGDWTGTGELFF. The CDR3 DNA reads TGTGCCAGCAGGGGGGACTGGACGGGGACCGGGGAGCTGTTTTTT.